This T cell receptor beta chain originates from a study of cytomegalovirus exposure and HLA in healthy donors. Turning to the study itself: Prior work identified 120 million or so unique TCR beta sequences in approximately 180 million T cells. Points from the study as a whole: Several of the most significant clusters appeared linked to common viral pathogens, based on a later analysis. A later analysis linked a missense DCLRE1C variant to TCR beta V- and J-gene trimming.

The CDR3 extends over 14 amino acids. Germline CDR1 and CDR2: SGHNT and YYREEE (reference sequence). The study ran its PCR with 60 Vbeta and 13 Jbeta primers. Clones were read by immunoSEQ multiplex PCR, and TCRdb kept only the in-frame ones, dropping some. The table has 100,000 to 150,000 clones, 80% to 90% seen once. Worth noting for this clone: Its antigen is unidentified. Mismatch with germline at one junction end may stem from a read error.

This sequence was found in a woman between 25 and 40 years old in good health and CMV-seronegative. This chain connects TRBV5-4 to TRBJ2-5; TRBD2 might be the D (5 bases). Sequenced material: PBMCs. Here the CDR3 reads CAGSLGRAEETQYF. DNA for the CDR3: TGTGCCGGCAGCTTGGGCCGAGCGGAAGAGACCCAGTACTTC.